This TCR beta chain was captured in a study of blood T cells in healthy people across ages. The overall study: Template switching captured about one barcoded beta molecule per two T cells.

Regarding this clonotype: Its target is not known.

It was with a sample-barcoded 5' primer and a J-beta primer mix that a second PCR of roughly 7 to 12 cycles was run. The authors tagged each cDNA molecule using a template-switch adaptor with 12 random nucleotides. The yield of each sample was at least 3 million CDR3-containing paired-end reads. TCRdb itself ran the 5' RACE reads through MiXCR, one entry per CDR3 protein. The table has approximately 400,000 distinct CDR3 sequences, 45% to 60% seen once. Study results and limitations: A roughly linear fall in TCR beta diversity per million T cells was seen with increasing age.

V was shortened by 7 bases and J by 3 bases, with 13 bases between the two germline ends. Germline CDR1 reads LGHDT; CDR2 reads YNNKEL (reference sequence). The CDR3 has 13 amino acids. This clonotype was obtained from a man aged 55 to 70 in good health. The chain couples TRBV3-1 to TRBJ2-7, with D possibly matching TRBD1 (6 bases). The sequencing input was blood. DNA for the CDR3: TGTGCCAGCAACCGCAGGGGACACTACGAGCAGTACTTC. It specifies CASNRRGHYEQYF.